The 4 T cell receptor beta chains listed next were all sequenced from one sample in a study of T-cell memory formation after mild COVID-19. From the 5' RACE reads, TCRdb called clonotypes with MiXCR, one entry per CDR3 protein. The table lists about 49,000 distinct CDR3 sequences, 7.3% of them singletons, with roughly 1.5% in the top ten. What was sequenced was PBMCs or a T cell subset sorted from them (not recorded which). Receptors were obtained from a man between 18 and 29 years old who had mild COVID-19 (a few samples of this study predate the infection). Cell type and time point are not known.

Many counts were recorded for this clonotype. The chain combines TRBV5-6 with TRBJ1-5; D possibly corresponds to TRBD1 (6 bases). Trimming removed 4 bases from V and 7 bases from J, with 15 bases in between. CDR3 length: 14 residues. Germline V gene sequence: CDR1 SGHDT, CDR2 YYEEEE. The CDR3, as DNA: TGTGCCAGCAGCGGATGGCAGGGGAGACAGCCCCAGCATTTT. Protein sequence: CASSGWQGRQPQHF.

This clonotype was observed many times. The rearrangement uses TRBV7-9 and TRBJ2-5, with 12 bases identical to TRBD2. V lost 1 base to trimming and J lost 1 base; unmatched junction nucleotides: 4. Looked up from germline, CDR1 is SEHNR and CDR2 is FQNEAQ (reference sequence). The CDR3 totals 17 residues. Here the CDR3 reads CASSLVGGLAGQETQYF. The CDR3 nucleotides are TGTGCCAGCAGCTTAGTTGGGGGACTAGCGGGCCAAGAGACCCAGTACTTC.

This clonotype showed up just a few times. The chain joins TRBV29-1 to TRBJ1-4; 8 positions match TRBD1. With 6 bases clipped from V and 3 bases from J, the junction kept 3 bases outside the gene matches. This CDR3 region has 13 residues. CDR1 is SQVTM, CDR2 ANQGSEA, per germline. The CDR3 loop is CSVGDRSNEKLFF. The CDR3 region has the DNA TGCAGCGTAGGGGACAGGTCTAATGAAAAACTGTTTTTT.

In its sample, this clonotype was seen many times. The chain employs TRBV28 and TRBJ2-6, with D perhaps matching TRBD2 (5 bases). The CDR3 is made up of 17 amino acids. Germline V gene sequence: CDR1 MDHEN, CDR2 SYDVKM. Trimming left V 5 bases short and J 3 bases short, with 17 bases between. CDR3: CASSLGRHGVGANVLTF. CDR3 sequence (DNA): TGTGCCAGCAGTCTCGGTCGGCACGGGGTTGGGGCCAACGTCCTGACTTTC. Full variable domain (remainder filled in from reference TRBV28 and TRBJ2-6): DVKVTQSSRYLVKRTGEKVFLECVQDMDHENMFWYRQDPGLGLRLIYFSYDVKMKEKGDIPEGYSVSREKKERFSLILESASTNQTSMYLCASSLGRHGVGANVLTFGAGSRLTVL.